These T cell receptor beta chains were read from a single sample in a study of blood T cell repertoires in COVID-19. Assay: immunoSEQ multiplex PCR; the TCRdb copy retains only in-frame clones and omits some. The data show 300,000 to 450,000 clones, approximately 81% seen once. Sequencing was carried out using peripheral blood. Every receptor here comes from a woman under 30 with acute or convalescent COVID-19. Each CDR3 is given with its conserved first and last residue. Each record gives: D gene, CDR3 length, clone size, J gene, V gene, CDR3 DNA, CDR3 protein. The D gene is left open where the match is weak. Clone size is given for some rows only: seen once, a few or many times, or a class if the clone is expanded.

. | 12 | few | TRBJ2-1 | TRBV7-8 | TGTGCCAGCAGCCAGAGGGGGAATGAGCAGTTCTTC | CASSQRGNEQFF
. | 13 | . | TRBJ1-1 | TRBV25-1 | TGTGCCAGCAGTGCTACAGGAAACACTGAAGCTTTCTTT | CASSATGNTEAFF
TRBD1 | 15 | . | TRBJ1-2 | TRBV9 | TGTGCCAGCAGCGTTGGACAGGGCACTAACTATGGCTACACCTTC | CASSVGQGTNYGYTF
. | 12 | . | TRBJ2-7 | TRBV12-3/TRBV12-4 | TGTGCCAGCAGTTTAAACGGGAACGAGCAGTACTTC | CASSLNGNEQYF
. | 15 | . | TRBJ1-2 | TRBV9 | TGTGCCAGCAGCGTAAGCACCGGTATAGTTTATGGCTACACCTTC | CASSVSTGIVYGYTF
TRBD1 | 15 | . | TRBJ1-4 | TRBV27 | TGTGCCAGCAGACCCGACAGGGGACGGGGTGAAAAACTGTTTTTT | CASRPDRGRGEKLFF
. | 13 | . | TRBJ1-1 | TRBV28 | TGTGCCAGCAGTTTAGGGGCGAACACTGAAGCTTTCTTT | CASSLGANTEAFF
TRBD2 | 16 | . | TRBJ2-5 | TRBV2 | TGTGCCAGCAGCGAGGGACTAGCGGGAGGGCGGGTGACCCAGTACTTC | CASSEGLAGGRVTQYF
TRBD1 | 15 | . | TRBJ2-7 | TRBV7-6 | TGTGCCAGCAGCTCCTCCGGGACAGATTCCTACGAGCAGTACTTC | CASSSSGTDSYEQYF
TRBD2 | 15 | . | TRBJ2-2 | TRBV5-1 | TGCGCCAGCAGCTTGGCCGGGACTACCACCGGGGAGCTGTTTTTT | CASSLAGTTTGELFF
. | 16 | . | TRBJ2-1 | TRBV13 | TGTGCCAGCAGCTTAGCCCAAGGGTTGGGGCGGGGTGAGCAGTTCTTC | CASSLAQGLGRGEQFF
. | 12 | . | TRBJ1-1 | TRBV7-2 | TGTGCCAGCAGCCGGGGGTGGATTGAAGCTTTCTTT | CASSRGWIEAFF
. | 20 | few | TRBJ1-5 | TRBV19 | TGTGCCAGTAGTATTGGGAGGGGAGCAGACTTTCTTAATAGCAATCAGCCCCAGCATTTT | CASSIGRGADFLNSNQPQHF
. | 14 | . | TRBJ2-7 | TRBV6-5 | TGTGCCAGCAGTAACAGCGGCCCCGCTTACGAGCAGTACTTC | CASSNSGPAYEQYF
. | 13 | . | TRBJ1-1 | TRBV11-3 | TGTGCCAGCAGCCCGCGTGGGAACACTGAAGCTTTCTTT | CASSPRGNTEAFF
. | 12 | . | TRBJ2-7 | TRBV30 | TGTGCCTGGAGCGCCCTATCCTACGAGCAGTACTTC | CAWSALSYEQYF
TRBD1 | 15 | . | TRBJ1-5 | TRBV9 | TGTGCCAGCAGCCTAGAAGGACAGGGTGGGCAGCCCCAGCATTTT | CASSLEGQGGQPQHF
TRBD2 | 17 | . | TRBJ2-7 | TRBV4-1 | TGCGCCAGCAGCCAAGGAGGGCTAGCGGGGCTAACCTACGAGCAGTACTTC | CASSQGGLAGLTYEQYF
. | 14 | . | TRBJ2-1 | TRBV19 | TGTGCCAGTAGTGAACGGGACTCCTACAATGAGCAGTTCTTC | CASSERDSYNEQFF
. | 15 | . | TRBJ1-3 | TRBV6-5 | TGTGCCAGCAGTTACTCTCCAGGGGCTGGAAACACCATATATTTT | CASSYSPGAGNTIYF
. | 11 | . | TRBJ1-1 | TRBV3-1/TRBV3-2 | TGTGCCAGCACTAGGGGAACTGAAGCTTTCTTT | CASTRGTEAFF
. | 15 | . | TRBJ2-1 | TRBV5-6 | TGTGCCAGCAGCCCCGCGTCCGGGGATGAAAATGAGCAGTTCTTC | CASSPASGDENEQFF
. | 15 | . | TRBJ1-2 | TRBV30 | TGTGCCTGGAGTGTTTCACCCCAGGGGACCTATGGCTACACCTTC | CAWSVSPQGTYGYTF
. | 15 | few | TRBJ1-1 | TRBV10-2 | TGCGCCAGCACCAGACAGCCTGAAACCTCCGGTGGAGCTTTCTTT | CASTRQPETSGGAFF
TRBD2 | 17 | . | TRBJ2-7 | TRBV18 | TGTGCCAGCTCACCCTACTCCGGGACTAGCGGGAGTTACGAGCAGTACTTC | CASSPYSGTSGSYEQYF
TRBD2 | 14 | . | TRBJ2-1 | TRBV27 | TGTGCCAGCAGTTTGGGACTAAAAGGTAGTGAGCAGTTCTTC | CASSLGLKGSEQFF
TRBD1 | 18 | . | TRBJ1-3 | TRBV28 | TGTGCCAGCAGTTTTAGAGTGGGACAGGGGTCCGGTGGAAACACCATATATTTT | CASSFRVGQGSGGNTIYF
TRBD2 | 14 | . | TRBJ2-2 | TRBV7-3 | TGTGCCAGCCGGGCTAGCGGGAGTACCGGGGAGCTGTTTTTT | CASRASGSTGELFF
. | 14 | . | TRBJ1-2 | TRBV5-1 | TGCGCCAGCAGCCTGGAGGGGCCAGTCTATGGCTACACCTTC | CASSLEGPVYGYTF
. | 14 | . | TRBJ2-1 | TRBV29-1 | TGCAGCGCGATAAGCCAGGGAAGGGGGAATGAGCAGTTCTTC | CSAISQGRGNEQFF
TRBD2 | 16 | . | TRBJ2-5 | TRBV5-6 | TGTGCCAGCAGCCCGCCTAGCGGAGTTTACCAAGAGACCCAGTACTTC | CASSPPSGVYQETQYF
. | 14 | . | TRBJ1-2 | TRBV3-1/TRBV3-2 | TGTGCCAGCAGCGAAGGACACGGTTCTTATGGCTACACCTTC | CASSEGHGSYGYTF
TRBD1 | 16 | . | TRBJ2-7 | TRBV6-5 | TGTGCCAGCAGTTACGGACAGGGGGCGGCCTACGACGAGCAGTACTTC | CASSYGQGAAYDEQYF
TRBD1 | 13 | . | TRBJ1-3 | TRBV30 | TGTGCCCAGGGGGGAACGGCTGGAAACACCATATATTTT | CAQGGTAGNTIYF
. | 14 | once | TRBJ1-5 | TRBV6-5 | TGTGCCAGCACCCATGGACAGTCCCACAGGCCCCAGCATTTT | CASTHGQSHRPQHF
. | 15 | . | TRBJ1-2 | TRBV21-1 | TGTGCCAGCAGCAAAGACCCAGGGTGGGCCTATGGCTACACCTTC | CASSKDPGWAYGYTF
TRBD2 | 15 | . | TRBJ2-3 | TRBV6-6 | TGTGCCAGTCGACTAGCGGGGGGCCTCACAGATACGCAGTATTTT | CASRLAGGLTDTQYF
TRBD2 | 17 | . | TRBJ2-3 | TRBV5-1 | TGCGCCAGCAGCCTACGGACTAGCGGGGGCCTCACAGATACGCAGTATTTT | CASSLRTSGGLTDTQYF
. | 13 | . | TRBJ1-1 | TRBV5-5 | TGTGCCAGCAGCTTGCTAGGGGACACTGAAGCTTTCTTT | CASSLLGDTEAFF
TRBD1 | 14 | . | TRBJ1-2 | TRBV5-4 | TGTGCCAGCAGCACGGACTCCGGGACAGAAGGCTACACCTTC | CASSTDSGTEGYTF
TRBD1 | 13 | . | TRBJ2-1 | TRBV6-5 | TGTGCCAGGGGGTCTACAGGGGGCAATGAGCAGTTCTTC | CARGSTGGNEQFF